The 27 T cell receptor beta chains below were found in one sample sequenced in a study of cytomegalovirus exposure and HLA in healthy donors (dated by TCRdb to the late 2010s). The method was the immunoSEQ multiplex PCR assay. The multiplex PCR relied on a mix of 60 forward primers for TCR Vbeta segments and 13 reverse primers for TCR Jbeta segments. TCRdb retrieved this table from immuneACCESS and kept in-frame rearrangements only. Not all clones are present; in checked studies, unresolved V genes account for under half, and no reason is known for the remainder. The sample table lists around 110,000 clones, around 80% of them with a count of one. Roughly 3% of the sample is in the top ten clones. Sequencing was performed on PBMCs. These receptors were collected from a woman between 18 and 29 years old in good health and CMV-seropositive.

The J gene is TRBJ2-3, the V gene TRBV7-2; TRBD1 aligns across 12 bases. The CDR3 covers 19 residues. Unmatched junction bases numbered 10, after V lost 0 bases and J lost 3 bases. The germline V gene encodes CDR1 SGHTA and CDR2 FQGNSA. The CDR3 spells CASSLAGTGGKRGTDTQYF. CDR3 bases: TGTGCCAGCAGCTTAGCCGGGACAGGGGGCAAGAGGGGAACAGATACGCAGTATTTT.

The rearrangement links TRBV14 to TRBJ2-3; 7 bases map to TRBD2. V lost 1 base to trimming and J lost 0 bases; unmatched junction nucleotides: 4. The length of the CDR3 is 16 residues. From germline, CDR1 is SGHDN and CDR2 FVKESK. The CDR3 DNA follows: TGTGCCAGCAGCCAAGTTCTAGCGGCCAGCACAGATACGCAGTATTTT. It is translated as CASSQVLAASTDTQYF.

This clone was observed once. V is TRBV10-3 and J is TRBJ2-5, with unresolved D. TRBJ2-7 explains the end of the DNA better; the J call may be wrong. Germline CDR1 is ENHRY and CDR2 is SYGVKD. The CDR3 runs 11 residues. DNA for the CDR3: TGTGCCATCAGTGACACCCACGAGCAGTACTTC. It specifies CAISDTHEQYF.

The chain uses TRBV6-4 and TRBJ2-1; possible D gene TRBD2, 6 bases. This CDR3 region has 14 residues. V was trimmed by 6 bases and J by 7 bases, leaving 16 bases between them. Germline V gene sequence: CDR1 MRHNA, CDR2 SNTAGT. CDR3 sequence reads: CASRRDSGSNEQFF. DNA of the CDR3: TGTGCCAGCAGACGGGACTCCGGCTCAAATGAGCAGTTCTTC.

V gene TRBV19 combines with J gene TRBJ1-1; D not resolved. V lost 5 bases, J lost 11 bases, and 12 bases lay in between. Germline loops: CDR1 LNHDA, CDR2 SQIVND (reference sequence). CDR3 length: 11 residues. The CDR3 loop reads CASSGGLEAFF. CDR3 DNA sequence: TGTGCCAGTAGTGGAGGGTTGGAGGCTTTCTTT.

The V call is TRBV27, the J call TRBJ1-2; TRBD1 might be the D (5 bases). The V gene lost 6 bases and the J gene lost 0 bases, with 14 bases spanning the gap. CDR1 MNHEY and CDR2 SMNVEV come from the germline V gene (reference sequence). The CDR3 sequence is 15 residues long. The CDR3 sequence is CASSPPRASNYGYTF. The CDR3 region has the DNA TGTGCCAGCAGCCCGCCCAGGGCTTCTAACTATGGCTACACCTTC.

The chain carries TRBV7-9 and TRBJ2-5; 9 nucleotides align to TRBD1. Germline-derived CDR1 and CDR2 are SEHNR and FQNEAQ (reference sequence). Germline trimming cut 1 base from V and 5 bases from J; bases unmatched to any gene: 8. The CDR3 spans 16 residues. The CDR3 DNA reads TGTGCCAGCAGCTTAGGCCGGGACAGGGATAGCGAGACCCAGTACTTC. Translation gives CASSLGRDRDSETQYF.

The chain carries TRBV28 and TRBJ1-1, with D unclear. V lost 4 bases, J lost 5 bases, and 8 bases lay in between. Germline CDR1 is MDHEN and CDR2 is SYDVKM. CDR3 size: 12 residues. The CDR3 region has the DNA TGTGCCAGCAGTTCTGCGTTAACTGAAGCTTTCTTT. This codes for CASSSALTEAFF.

The V and J genes are TRBV6-5 and TRBJ2-7, with 8 positions matching TRBD2. The CDR3 has 14 residues. In germline, CDR1 is MNHEY, CDR2 SVGAGI. V lost 0 bases, J lost 5 bases, and 3 bases stayed unmatched. The CDR3 sequence is CASSYSGLGDEQYF. Here the CDR3 DNA reads TGTGCCAGCAGTTACTCGGGACTAGGAGACGAGCAGTACTTC.

This clone turned up a few times. The gene calls are TRBV4-1 and TRBJ2-7; 7 bases agree with TRBD2. V trimming: 1 base; J trimming: 1 base; junction bases outside the gene matches: 7. Germline CDR1 and CDR2: MGHRA and YSYEKL. CDR3 length equals 16 residues. This CDR3 is CASSQGFQGGSYEQYF. CDR3 nucleotide sequence: TGCGCCAGCAGCCAAGGGTTTCAGGGAGGGTCCTACGAGCAGTACTTC.

The table lists this clone with a count of one. The genes are TRBV30 and TRBJ1-5; 11 positions agree with TRBD1. After removal of 5 bases from V and 6 bases from J, the junction contained 9 bases not matched to a gene. This CDR3 contains 15 residues. Germline lookup yields CDR1 GTSNPN and CDR2 SVGIG (reference sequence). CDR3 protein: CAWSRTGGFSQPQHF. DNA of the CDR3: TGTGCCTGGTCTCGGACAGGGGGCTTTTCTCAGCCCCAGCATTTT. The full variable domain, its missing parts supplied by reference TRBV30 and TRBJ1-5, is SQTIHQWPATLVQPVGSPLSLECTVEGTSNPNLYWYRQAAGRGLQLLFYSVGIGQISSEVPQNLSASRPQDRQFILSSKKLLLSDSGFYLCAWSRTGGFSQPQHFGDGTRLSIL.

A remark on this clone: At one of its ends the junction is not consistent with the germline gene, which may arise from a read error. V and J are TRBV4-1 and TRBJ2-3, with 7 bases fitting TRBD2. The germline CDR1 and CDR2 sequences are MGHRA and YSYEKL. CDR3 length: 15 amino acids. CDR3 residues: CASSLLAEHTDAQYF. The CDR3 bases are TGCGCCAGCAGCCTCCTAGCGGAGCACACAGATGCGCAGTATTTT.

V gene TRBV15 combines with J gene TRBJ1-3, with 7 bases fitting TRBD1. The CDR3 runs 16 residues. In germline, CDR1 is LNHNV, CDR2 YYDKDF (reference sequence). J was trimmed by 3 bases and V by 1 base; bases with no gene match: 6. CDR3 in DNA: TGTGCCACCAGCAGAGGACAGGGAAGGAATGGAAACACCATATATTTT. Protein sequence: CATSRGQGRNGNTIYF.

This rearrangement joins TRBV7-2 to TRBJ2-2; tentative D call: TRBD2 (5 bases). Germline V gives CDR1 SGHTA, CDR2 FQGNSA. V gave up 1 base and J gave up 1 base, with 10 bases separating them. The CDR3 has 16 residues. The DNA of the CDR3 is TGTGCCAGCAGCTTAGGCCTAGCTGAGAACACCGGGGAGCTGTTTTTT. Residues: CASSLGLAENTGELFF.

The chain couples TRBV5-1 to TRBJ2-7, with a possible D match to TRBD1 (7 bases). Germline V CDR1 and CDR2: SGHRS, YFSETQ. The CDR3 extends over 15 amino acids. V was shortened by 0 bases and J by 4 bases, with 14 bases between the two germline ends. The CDR3 nucleotides read TGCGCCAGCAGCTTGGTGCAGGGGGGCGCGTACGAGCAGTACTTC. Translated: CASSLVQGGAYEQYF.

V is TRBV7-9 and J is TRBJ1-1; no clear D. Trimming stripped 2 bases from V and 1 base from J, with 8 bases between. This CDR3 spans 14 amino acids. CDR1 is SEHNR and CDR2 is FQNEAQ in the germline V gene (reference sequence). CDR3 DNA: TGTGCCAGCAGCTTAACGCCAGGGAACACTGAAGCTTTCTTT. Translating it yields CASSLTPGNTEAFF.

The chain is built from TRBV19 and TRBJ2-7; possibly TRBD1 for D (6 bases). Germline CDR1 is LNHDA and CDR2 is SQIVND (reference sequence). With 6 bases removed from V and 2 bases from J, the gap between germline ends came to 14 bases. The CDR3 loop spans 14 amino acids. DNA of the CDR3: TGTGCCAGTAGCGTGACAGGCACTACCTACGAGCAGTACTTC. Translation: CASSVTGTTYEQYF. Drawing the rest from reference TRBV19 and TRBJ2-7, the complete variable domain is DGGITQSPKYLFRKEGQNVTLSCEQNLNHDAMYWYRQDPGQGLRLIYYSQIVNDFQKGDIAEGYSVSREKKESFPLTVTSAQKNPTAFYLCASSVTGTTYEQYFGPGTRLTVT.

Remarks on this clone: A junction end diverges from the germline sequence, so it may reflect a read error. The gene calls are TRBV7-9 and TRBJ1-2, with 9 bases that match TRBD1. Germline V gives CDR1 SEHNR, CDR2 FQNEAQ (reference sequence). This CDR3 is 15 amino acids long. CDR3: CSSSLAGGTGYGYTF. The CDR3 DNA reads TGTTCCAGCAGCTTAGCGGGGGGGACAGGGTATGGCTACACCTTC.

This clone was counted once. CDR3 loop: CASSLEGQGFRYGYTF. The CDR3 DNA reads as TGTGCCAGCAGCTTGGAGGGACAGGGTTTCCGCTATGGCTACACCTTC. J is TRBJ1-2 and V is TRBV5-6; 9 bases are a match to TRBD1. V dropped 0 bases and J dropped 4; count of bases not matched to a gene: 7. In germline, CDR1 is SGHDT, CDR2 YYEEEE. The CDR3 runs to 16 residues.

V and J are TRBV7-9 and TRBJ1-2, with 8 positions matching TRBD1. The CDR3 length is 14 residues. Germline lookup yields CDR1 SEHNR and CDR2 FQNEAQ (reference sequence). V shed 5 bases and J 5 bases; nucleotides not matched to a gene: 7. CDR3 in DNA: TGTGCCAGCAGCCGTCCGGGACAGGCTTATGGCTACACCTTC. Its translation is CASSRPGQAYGYTF.

CDR3 amino acids: CASSLGQGAGYGYTF. As DNA, the CDR3 is TGCGCCAGCAGCTTGGGACAGGGGGCGGGGTATGGCTACACCTTC. V usage is TRBV5-1 and J usage is TRBJ1-2; 10 positions agree with TRBD1. V was clipped by 0 bases and J by 5 bases; unmatched bases: 4. Looked up from germline, CDR1 is SGHRS and CDR2 is YFSETQ. This CDR3 is built from 15 residues.

This clone was observed a single time. The chain carries TRBV6-5 and TRBJ1-5, with 9 bases matching TRBD1. Germline lookup yields CDR1 MNHEY and CDR2 SVGAGI. CDR3 size: 15 residues. The V gene end was trimmed by 7 bases and the J gene end by 3 bases; junction bases not matched to a gene: 7. The CDR3 region is CASNRQGGINQPQHF. In DNA, the CDR3 is TGTGCCAGCAATCGACAGGGGGGCATCAATCAGCCCCAGCATTTT.

The chain joins TRBV9 to TRBJ2-7; 7 bases are a match to TRBD2. J gave up 5 bases and V 4 bases, and 15 bases lay outside the gene matches. Germline assignment: CDR1 SGDLS and CDR2 YYNGEE. There are 16 residues in the CDR3. The CDR3 reads CASSPTGPGGQDEQYF. The CDR3 nucleotides read TGTGCCAGCAGCCCCACTGGGCCGGGAGGTCAGGACGAGCAGTACTTC.

The chain has TRBV30 and TRBJ2-3; D gene ambiguous. CDR3 length: 15 residues. V lost 0 bases to trimming and J lost 3 bases, with 13 bases between them. Germline V gene data show CDR1 as GTSNPN and CDR2 as SVGIG (reference sequence). CDR3 nucleotides: TGTGCCTGGAGTGTATCCCTGTCACTGACAGATACGCAGTATTTT. This encodes CAWSVSLSLTDTQYF.

This clone has only a few counts. This chain joins TRBV5-6 and TRBJ1-2, with D perhaps matching TRBD1 (6 bases). The CDR3 runs to 16 residues. Germline CDR1 and CDR2: SGHDT and YYEEEE. Trimming pared 3 bases from V and 5 bases from J, leaving 20 bases between. CDR3 residues: CASSSSLGGWMYGYTF. The CDR3 nucleotides are TGTGCCAGCAGCTCGTCGTTAGGGGGATGGATGTATGGCTACACCTTC.

The chain joins TRBV5-1 to TRBJ2-3; 8 nucleotides agree with TRBD2. The CDR3 length is 15 residues. J gave up 2 bases and V 6 bases, and 8 bases lay outside the gene matches. Germline CDR1 SGHRS, CDR2 YFSETQ. CDR3 amino acids: CASNSGREATDTQYF. The CDR3 region has the DNA TGCGCCAGCAACTCTGGGCGGGAGGCCACAGATACGCAGTATTTT.

The count of this clone is one. V is TRBV7-9 and J is TRBJ1-1, with 11 bases aligning to TRBD1. The CDR3 loop spans 15 amino acids. V shed 4 bases, J shed 5 bases, and the junction held 6 bases outside the gene matches. In germline, CDR1 is SEHNR, CDR2 FQNEAQ (reference sequence). This chain's CDR3 is CASSWTGGRTTEAFF. CDR3 bases: TGTGCCAGCAGCTGGACAGGGGGCCGGACGACTGAAGCTTTCTTT.